Sequencing of this T cell receptor (beta chain) was carried out in a study of OX40 agonist ivuxolimab in advanced cancers. Concerning the study at large: Ivuxolimab was an agonistic, fully human IgG2 monoclonal antibody directed against OX40 (CD134), a costimulatory receptor. Intravenous ivuxolimab was administered to patients every 2 weeks at six dose levels: 0.01, 0.1, 0.3, 1.5, 3 and 10 mg/kg. Among the roughly 52 dose-escalation patients, some 19 had hepatocellular carcinoma, about 15 melanoma, 9 renal cell carcinoma and 9 head and neck cancer. In the dose-escalation cohort, approximately 83% of patients were male, and the mean age was 60 years with a range of 23 to 79. Prior anti-PD-1, anti-PD-L1 or anti-CTLA-4 therapy was permitted, and 40% to 50% of dose-escalation patients had received checkpoint inhibitors. Partial responses were achieved by three dose-escalation patients, of whom one had hepatocellular carcinoma and two had cutaneous melanoma. The point of sequencing TCRbeta in the periphery was to test whether ivuxolimab changed TCR sequence diversity and drove clonal T-cell expansion. The paper describes the monotherapy dose-escalation part (N of about 54 patients) of the phase I trial of ivuxolimab. Beyond this particular receptor, the publication reports: Low levels of normalized T-cell clonal expansion were also seen in some nonresponding patients. The antigen specificity of the clonally expanded peripheral T cells was not determined. At doses from 0.1 to 3.0 mg/kg, clonal expansion was seen in both CD4+ and CD8+ blood T cells between baseline and week 6. On average, CD8+ T cells showed more expanded clones than CD4+ T cells after ivuxolimab. In the 0.1-3.0 mg/kg groups, partial responders were among the patients with the lowest normalized peripheral clonal expansion, particularly in CD8+ T cells.

For sequencing of the TCRbeta CDR3 region, genomic DNA was extracted from the sorted cells. The immunoSEQ Assay was used for sequencing of TCRbeta CDR3 regions. TCRdb re-hosts the immuneACCESS table, in-frame sequences only. Its copies lack some clones; in the studies checked, an unresolved V gene accounts for under half of them, and the cause for the rest is not known. Recorded for this sample are tens of thousands of clones; 80% of them occurred a single time. Jointly, the top ten make up roughly a tenth of the sample. Patients with a history of autoimmune disease or receiving systemic immunosuppression were excluded from the trial. In every dose cohort, peripheral blood was drawn for TCR sequencing at baseline, cycle 4 day 1, and cycle 7 day 1. Samples were obtained from an open-label, multicenter, first-in-human phase I dose-escalation trial of ivuxolimab. Adults with locally advanced or metastatic melanoma, renal cell carcinoma, hepatocellular carcinoma or head and neck squamous cell carcinoma were enrolled in the trial. Before TCR sequencing, CD4+ T cells and CD8+ T cells from peripheral blood were sorted into separate populations.

For this clone: Its specific antigen is unknown. No base quality information exists; no much larger clone differs at one position.

From the germline V gene (reference sequence), CDR1 is LNHDA and CDR2 is SQIVND. V lost 1 base and J lost 10 bases, and the count of bases not matched to a germline gene is 4. The CDR3, from cysteine to phenylalanine, totals 15 residues. Of the read, only the CDR3 DNA is kept; its 45 bases are in frame from base 1. The sample was CD4+ or CD8+ T cells sorted from blood, taken in a trial of the OX40 agonist ivuxolimab. The chain links TRBV19 with TRBJ2-1, with 13 bases in between that match TRBD2. The clonotype was recovered from an adult with an advanced solid tumor such as melanoma, head and neck, liver or kidney cancer. The DNA is as follows: TGTGCCAGTAGTATAGTAGGACTAGCGGGAGTCGAGCAGTTCTTC. This sequence encodes CASSIVGLAGVEQFF.